The present T cell receptor (beta chain) was sequenced within a study of cytotoxic CD8 clonotypes in ibrutinib-treated CLL (TCRdb year 2021). As for the study more broadly: The cohort included roughly 15 treatment-naive and roughly ten relapsed/refractory patients; 17 to 18 were IGHV unmutated. Cryopreserved peripheral blood mononuclear cells were collected before treatment, at response, and at either disease progression or sustained remission. On average, each sample yielded around 250,000 productive templates and 94,082 productive rearrangements. All remission and progressive disease samples were collected while patients were still receiving ibrutinib. Longitudinal samples were available for 26 of the 86 trial participants. Partial responses were observed in about 24 patients and complete responses in 2; after a median follow-up of around 68 months, remission was maintained in about 15 patients and progression was observed in 12. Response samples were obtained after a median of 12 months of treatment, with a range of roughly 6 to 40 months. What the work shows at the level of the full study, not this receptor alone: Lymph node repertoires were not examined, and the timing of sampling was not matched between patients in sustained remission and those whose disease progressed. Public clonotypes were rare and either shrank or stayed stable during treatment, and the rise in clonality at ibrutinib response reflected expansion of private clonotypes. At baseline, clonality was higher than in age-matched healthy donors and showed a strong correlation with circulating CD8+ T-cell counts. An increase in clonality was observed at ibrutinib response, with clonality remaining stable during sustained remission and falling back toward baseline at progression.

The meaning of the sample's time point label: approximately eleven months on ibrutinib. For TCR beta library preparation, approximately 2.2 micrograms of genomic DNA were isolated from cryopreserved PBMCs. Longitudinal blood samples from CLL patients on ibrutinib monotherapy underwent high-throughput TCR beta sequencing. The patients took part in an open-label, single-center phase 2 trial of ibrutinib monotherapy. The goal of deep resolution MiSeq sequencing was a depth between 1 in 1 million and 1 in 200,000 T cells, and coverage averaged 10x per clonotype. The immunoSEQ hsTCRB Kit was used to generate the TCR beta libraries. The study's processing was this. ImmunoSEQ Data Assistant and ImmunoSEQ Analyzer were used for data analysis, and V, D and J genes were assigned according to IMGT definitions. Clonality, with values ranging from 0 to 1, was calculated as one minus the normalized Shannon entropy of productive rearrangement frequencies. Only overrepresented clonotypes making up at least 0.05% of the repertoire of each patient were included in the public clonotype analysis. Repertoires from more than ten age-matched healthy donors in immuneACCESS were used as clonality controls. Not all clones reach the TCRdb copy of this immuneACCESS table, which keeps in-frame sequences only. Checked studies attribute under half of the gap to unresolved V genes and leave the rest unexplained. Clone size and V and J calls were adopted from that table, with D and trimming inferred from the DNA. Recorded for this sample are some 200,000 clones; 70% of them occurred a single time. Approximately 6% of the sample belongs to the ten largest clones.

CDR1 and CDR2 (SNHLY, FYNNEI) derive from the germline V gene. Germline trimming: 6 bases from V, 3 bases from J; junction bases outside gene matches: 6. From cysteine to phenylalanine, the CDR3 is 14 amino acids long. Here the CDR3 DNA is all that survives: 42 bases in frame from base 1. Regarding this clone: Its recognized antigen is unknown. There are no base qualities to consult, and no much larger clone falls within one base.

The receptor chain draws on TRBV2 and TRBJ2-3, with 7 central nucleotides matching TRBD2. The clonotype comes from a human donor with chronic lymphocytic leukemia. Sample: PBMCs, taken after 12 months of ibrutinib treatment. The base sequence is TGTGCCAGCAGGAGACTAGCTGGTACAGATACGCAGTATTTT. It codes for CASRRLAGTDTQYF.